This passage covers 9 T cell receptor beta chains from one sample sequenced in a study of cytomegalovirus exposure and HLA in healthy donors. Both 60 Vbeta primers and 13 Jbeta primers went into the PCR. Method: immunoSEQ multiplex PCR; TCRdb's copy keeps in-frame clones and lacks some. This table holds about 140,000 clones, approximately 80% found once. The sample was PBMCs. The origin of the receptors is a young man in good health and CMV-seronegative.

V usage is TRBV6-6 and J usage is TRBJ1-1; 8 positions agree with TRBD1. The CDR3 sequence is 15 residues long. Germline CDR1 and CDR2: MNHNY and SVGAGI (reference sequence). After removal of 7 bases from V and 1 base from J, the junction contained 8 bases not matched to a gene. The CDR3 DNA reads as TGTGCCAGCAACTGGGACAGGTCCTCGAACACTGAAGCTTTCTTT. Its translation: CASNWDRSSNTEAFF.

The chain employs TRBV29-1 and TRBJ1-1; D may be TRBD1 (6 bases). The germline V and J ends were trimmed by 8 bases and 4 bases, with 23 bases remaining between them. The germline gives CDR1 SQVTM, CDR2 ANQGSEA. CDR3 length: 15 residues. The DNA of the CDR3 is TGCAGCTCTCTTGGGGGGGCGCGGTCGGGCACTGAAGCTTTCTTT. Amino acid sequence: CSSLGGARSGTEAFF.

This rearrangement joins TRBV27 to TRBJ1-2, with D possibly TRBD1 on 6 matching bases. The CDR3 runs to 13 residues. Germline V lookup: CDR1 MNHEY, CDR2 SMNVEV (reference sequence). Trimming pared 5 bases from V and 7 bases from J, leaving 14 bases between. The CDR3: CASSPGYRVGYTF. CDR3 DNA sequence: TGTGCCAGCAGTCCGGGTTACAGGGTTGGCTACACCTTC.

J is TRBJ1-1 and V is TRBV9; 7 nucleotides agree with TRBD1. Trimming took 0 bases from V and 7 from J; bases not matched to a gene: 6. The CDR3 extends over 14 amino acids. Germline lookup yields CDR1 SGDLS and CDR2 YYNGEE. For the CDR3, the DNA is TGTGCCAGCAGCGTAGGGGACAGCCTATATGAAGCTTTCTTT. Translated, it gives CASSVGDSLYEAFF.

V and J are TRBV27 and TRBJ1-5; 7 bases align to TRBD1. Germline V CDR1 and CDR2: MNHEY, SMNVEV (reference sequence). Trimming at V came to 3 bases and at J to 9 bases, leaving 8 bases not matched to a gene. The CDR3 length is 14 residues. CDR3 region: CASSFSSNRGPQHF. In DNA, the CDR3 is TGTGCCAGCAGTTTTAGCAGTAACAGGGGGCCCCAGCATTTT.

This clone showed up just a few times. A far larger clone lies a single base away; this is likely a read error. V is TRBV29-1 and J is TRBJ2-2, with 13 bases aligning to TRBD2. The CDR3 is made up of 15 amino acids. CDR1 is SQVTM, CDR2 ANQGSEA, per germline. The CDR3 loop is CSVQGTSGNTRELFF. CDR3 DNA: TGCAGCGTCCAAGGGACTAGCGGGAACACCCGGGAGCTGTTTTTT.

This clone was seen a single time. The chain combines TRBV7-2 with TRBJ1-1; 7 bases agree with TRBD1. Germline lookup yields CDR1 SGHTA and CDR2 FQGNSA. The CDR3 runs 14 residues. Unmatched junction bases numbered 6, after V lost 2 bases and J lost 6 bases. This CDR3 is CASSLRTGGAEAFF. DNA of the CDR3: TGTGCCAGCAGCTTACGGACAGGCGGGGCTGAAGCTTTCTTT. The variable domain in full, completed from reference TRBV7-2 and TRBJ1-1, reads GAGVSQSPSNKVTEKGKDVELRCDPISGHTALYWYRQSLGQGLEFLIYFQGNSAPDKSGLPSDRFSAERTGGSVSTLTIQRTQQEDSAVYLCASSLRTGGAEAFFGQGTRLTVV.

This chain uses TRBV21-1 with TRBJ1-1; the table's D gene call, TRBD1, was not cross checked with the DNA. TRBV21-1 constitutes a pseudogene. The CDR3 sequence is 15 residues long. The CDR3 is CASKPGQGRGTEAFF. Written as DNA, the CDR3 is TGTGCCAGTAAACCGGGACAGGGGAGGGGTACTGAAGCTTTCTTT.

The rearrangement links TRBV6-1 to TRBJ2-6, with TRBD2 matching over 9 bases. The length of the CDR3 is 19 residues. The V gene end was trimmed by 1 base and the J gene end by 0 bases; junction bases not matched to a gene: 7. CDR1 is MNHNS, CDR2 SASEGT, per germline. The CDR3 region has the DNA TGTGCCAGCAGTGAAGGATGGCTAGCGGGAAACTCTGGGGCCAACGTCCTGACTTTC. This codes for CASSEGWLAGNSGANVLTF.